This T cell receptor (beta chain) appears in the sequencing data of a study of blood T cell repertoires in COVID-19. CDR3 length equals 14 residues. The trim removed 8 bases at V and 2 bases at J, leaving 6 bases unmatched. The germline gives CDR1 MDHEN, CDR2 SYDVKM. The repertoire was sequenced with immunoSEQ multiplex PCR; TCRdb's copy has only in-frame clones and lacks some. The table includes 64,000 or so clones, 78% detected once. Sequencing was performed on peripheral blood. The clonotype originates from a man at least 80 years old with acute or convalescent COVID-19. V gene TRBV28 combines with J gene TRBJ2-3, with TRBD2 matching over 8 bases. The CDR3 DNA follows: TGTGCCAGCGGAGGCGGGGGGAACACAGATACGCAGTATTTT. This encodes CASGGGGNTDTQYF.